Presented here are 2 T cell receptor beta chains from one specimen sequenced in a study of regulatory T cells in long-lasting Graves disease. The time point: persistent/refractory GD, antithyroid drugs over 5 years with positive TRAb. Extracted RNA from PBMCs served as the source of the TCR library. Library construction for TCR beta used iRepertoire HTBI primers and Arm-PCR of CDR3 regions. Each CDR3 protein gets one entry after TCRdb re-called the multiplex PCR reads with MiXCR. Found here are roughly 400,000 distinct CDR3 sequences, about 20% of them singletons; the top ten hold about 20%. The material sequenced was peripheral blood mononuclear cells (PBMCs), taken when the disease was refractory, from a patient treated with antithyroid drugs. These receptors were collected from a female donor with Graves disease.

The chain carries TRBV6-1 and TRBJ1-5; no reliable D call. The V gene's germline CDR1 is MNHNS and CDR2 SASEGT. The CDR3 is 15 residues long. The V gene lost 7 bases and the J gene lost 1 base, with 14 bases spanning the gap. The CDR3 is CASIPREGSNQPQHF. For the CDR3, the DNA is TGTGCCAGCATCCCCCGGGAGGGAAGCAATCAGCCCCAGCATTTT.

The rearrangement links TRBV5-6 to TRBJ2-7, with D possibly being TRBD2 (6 bases). From germline, CDR1 is SGHDT and CDR2 YYEEEE. V lost 4 bases, J lost 2 bases, and 13 bases lay in between. The CDR3 has 14 residues. In DNA, the CDR3 is TGTGCCAGCAGCGGCGGGACGCGAGCCTACGAGCAGTACTTC. Amino acid sequence: CASSGGTRAYEQYF.